The 19 T cell receptor beta chains listed next were all sequenced from one sample in a study of response to subunit inactivated influenza vaccine (dated by TCRdb to 2016 to 2019). The library came from RT-PCR. The sample was run on an Illumina HiSeq 2500. TCRdb itself trimmed the public reads at Q25 with fastp, ran MiXCR and retained productive beta chains. One record per CDR3 amino acid sequence lists the most common genes and DNA. Within this sample are 550,000 to 800,000 distinct CDR3 sequences, with approximately 15% of them counted one time only. The ten largest clones represent 6.5% to 8.5% of the sample. The sequences come from PBMCs from blood, collected roughly 2 weeks before vaccination. These receptor sequences come from a man aged 45-65 years who received an inactivated influenza vaccine. Donor details come from another sample of the same person, matched by shared clones.

This clonotype has a handful of counts. V gene TRBV7-9 combines with J gene TRBJ1-2; D perhaps matches TRBD1 (5 bases). V was trimmed by 1 base and J by 8 bases, leaving 8 bases between them. This CDR3 contains 12 residues. CDR1 is SEHNR and CDR2 is FQNEAQ in the germline V gene (reference sequence). The CDR3 DNA is TGTGCCAGCAGCTTAGGGGACGTAGGCTACACCTTC. It specifies CASSLGDVGYTF.

This clonotype was seen just once. The V call is TRBV12-3 or TRBV12-4, the J call TRBJ2-7; TRBD1 is a possible D gene (6 bases). The CDR3 spans 12 residues. The V end was cut by 6 bases, the J end by 2 bases, with 8 bases between. The CDR3 sequence: CASRRGTYEQYF. The CDR3 DNA sequence: TGTGCCAGCAGAAGGGGGACCTACGAGCAGTACTTC.

This clonotype occurred a few times. V and J are TRBV7-2 and TRBJ2-7, with 13 positions matching TRBD2. Looked up from germline, CDR1 is SGHTA and CDR2 is FQGNSA. Trimming cost V 5 bases and J 2 bases; bases outside gene matches: 3. This CDR3 region has 15 residues. In DNA, the CDR3 is TGTGCCAGCAGCCGCGGACTAGCGGGGGCCTACGAGCAGTACTTC. As protein: CASSRGLAGAYEQYF.

This clonotype was picked up many times. For the CDR3, the DNA is TGTGCCAGCAGTTTAACTAGTCGACAGGGAGAGACCCAGTACTTC. Translated: CASSLTSRQGETQYF. The chain uses TRBV27 and TRBJ2-5; 7 bases fit TRBD1. The length of the CDR3 is 15 residues. V lost 2 bases and J lost 4; bases outside the gene matches: 7. Germline V gene lookup returns CDR1 MNHEY and CDR2 SMNVEV (reference sequence).

This clonotype has a count of ten or more. This chain links TRBV28 with TRBJ2-3; TRBD1 aligns across 7 bases. V shed 6 bases and J 2 bases; nucleotides not matched to a gene: 11. Per germline, CDR1 MDHEN and CDR2 SYDVKM. CDR3 length equals 16 residues. The CDR3 protein is CASRGLGTALTDTQYF. CDR3 nucleotides: TGTGCCAGCAGGGGCCTCGGGACAGCCCTCACAGATACGCAGTATTTT.

The chain is built from TRBV19 and TRBJ2-1; 7 bases align to TRBD1. There are 16 residues in the CDR3. Germline lookup yields CDR1 LNHDA and CDR2 SQIVND (reference sequence). Trimming removed 3 bases from V and 12 bases from J; junction bases left unmatched: 17. The CDR3 coding sequence is TGTGCCAGTAGTATTTTAAGACAGGGTAGGTTAGATGGGCAGTTCTTC. This gives the protein CASSILRQGRLDGQFF.

The chain couples TRBV6-5 to TRBJ1-3; weak D call: TRBD1 (5 bases). Germline CDR1 is MNHEY and CDR2 is SVGAGI. The V gene lost 4 bases and the J gene lost 0 bases, with 16 bases spanning the gap. CDR3 length equals 17 residues. The CDR3, as DNA: TGTGCCAGCAGTTTTCGAAGACAGACATCCTCTGGAAACACCATATATTTT. Translated, it gives CASSFRRQTSSGNTIYF.

This chain uses TRBV7-9 with TRBJ2-7; 12 bases are shared with TRBD2. The CDR3 sequence is 16 residues long. Germline CDR1 and CDR2: SEHNR and FQNEAQ (reference sequence). V dropped 3 bases and J dropped 0; count of bases not matched to a gene: 3. CDR3 sequence (DNA): TGTGCCAGCAGCTTTCCGACTAGCGGGAGCTCCTACGAGCAGTACTTC. Amino acid sequence: CASSFPTSGSSYEQYF.

This clonotype was observed at least ten times. The chain uses TRBV4-2 and TRBJ2-6; no clear D. V was pared by 1 base and J by 9 bases, with 7 bases between. CDR3 length: 13 amino acids. The germline V gene encodes CDR1 LGHNA and CDR2 YNFKEQ. CDR3 DNA sequence: TGTGCCAGCAGCCAAGGTCTGGGCAACGTCCTGACTTTC. Translation: CASSQGLGNVLTF.

This clonotype was picked up a small number of times. The V call is TRBV6-2 or TRBV6-3, the J call TRBJ1-5; possible D gene TRBD1, 5 bases. The CDR3 runs to 15 residues. CDR1 is MNHEY, CDR2 SVGEGT, per germline. The V gene lost 6 bases and the J gene lost 8 bases, with 20 bases spanning the gap. The CDR3 bases are TGTGCCAGCAGCCCTGGCGGGGCAGGGAGAGAGCCCCAGCATTTT. Its protein product is CASSPGGAGREPQHF.

This clonotype was picked up many times. The J gene is TRBJ2-7, the V gene TRBV3-1; D perhaps matches TRBD2 (5 bases). Germline V gives CDR1 LGHDT, CDR2 YNNKEL (reference sequence). This CDR3 has 16 amino acids. Trimming removed 0 bases at V and 1 base at J, with 13 bases between. DNA for the CDR3: TGTGCCAGCAGCCAAGATCTCGCCAGGACTTCCTACGAGCAGTACTTC. Translation: CASSQDLARTSYEQYF.

This clonotype was picked up a small number of times. The rearrangement uses TRBV7-6 and TRBJ2-7, with TRBD2 matching 8 bases. Germline CDR1 SGHVS, CDR2 FNYEAQ. V lost 2 bases and J lost 5; bases outside the gene matches: 5. There are 14 residues in the CDR3. The CDR3 DNA sequence: TGTGCCAGCAGCTTAATGTTTAGCGGGAACGAGCAGTACTTC. Protein product: CASSLMFSGNEQYF.

The V call is TRBV20-1, the J call TRBJ2-7; the D is unclear. In germline, CDR1 is DFQATT, CDR2 SNEGSKA (reference sequence). Trimming removed 0 bases at V and 2 bases at J, with 8 bases between. The CDR3 runs 13 residues. The CDR3 sequence: CSARDTKTYEQYF. CDR3 nucleotide sequence: TGCAGTGCTAGAGATACGAAAACCTACGAGCAGTACTTC.

This clonotype appeared a few times. This rearrangement joins TRBV6-2 or TRBV6-3 to TRBJ2-1, with 8 bases fitting TRBD2. From germline, CDR1 is MNHEY and CDR2 SVGEGT. With V trimmed by 7 bases and J by 15 bases, 8 bases remained unmatched. There are 11 residues in the CDR3. The CDR3 bases are TGTGCCAGCACCCCGGGACTAGTGCTGTTCTTC. Translation gives CASTPGLVLFF.

This clonotype was detected a few times. The J gene is TRBJ2-5, the V gene TRBV20-1; tentatively, D is TRBD1 or TRBD2 (5 bases each). V shed 0 bases and J shed 1 base, with 12 bases lying between them. This CDR3 has 15 amino acids. Per the germline V gene, CDR1 is DFQATT and CDR2 is SNEGSKA (reference sequence). The CDR3 DNA is TGCAGTGCTAGAGACGGGGCCAACGCCCAAGAGACCCAGTACTTC. Its protein is CSARDGANAQETQYF.

The genes are TRBV6-5 and TRBJ1-6; D might be TRBD1 (6 bases). The CDR3 has 11 amino acids. Trimming stripped 7 bases from V and 15 bases from J, with 13 bases between. Germline lookup yields CDR1 MNHEY and CDR2 SVGAGI. CDR3 in amino acids: CASTSTGVLHF. As DNA, the CDR3 is TGTGCCAGCACCTCGACAGGAGTCCTCCACTTT.

This clonotype was seen a handful of times. This rearrangement joins TRBV20-1 to TRBJ2-1; 7 nucleotides match TRBD1. The V gene end was trimmed by 3 bases and the J gene end by 8 bases; junction bases not matched to a gene: 10. Germline values: CDR1 DFQATT, CDR2 SNEGSKA (reference sequence). The CDR3 loop spans 14 amino acids. The CDR3 bases are TGCAGTGCTAGTGTAGGGGGCTCTGACGATGAGCAGTTCTTC. It translates to CSASVGGSDDEQFF.

This clonotype has just a few counts. The chain recombines TRBV5-1 with TRBJ2-1; D perhaps matches TRBD2 (6 bases). V gave up 0 bases and J gave up 10 bases, with 17 bases separating them. This CDR3 comprises 15 residues. Germline V CDR1 and CDR2: SGHRS, YFSETQ. DNA for the CDR3: TGCGCCAGCAGCTTGGCGAGGGCGGGGCCTGGCGAGCAGTTCTTC. It specifies CASSLARAGPGEQFF.

This clonotype has more than one count but fewer than ten. The chain uses TRBV2 and TRBJ1-2; TRBD1 aligns across 10 bases. This CDR3 is 15 amino acids long. With 7 bases clipped from V and 3 bases from J, the junction kept 8 bases outside the gene matches. The germline gives CDR1 SNHLY, CDR2 FYNNEI. In nucleotides, the CDR3 is TGTGCCAGCATGGACGGGACAGGGGATTACTATGGCTACACCTTC. Encoded protein: CASMDGTGDYYGYTF.